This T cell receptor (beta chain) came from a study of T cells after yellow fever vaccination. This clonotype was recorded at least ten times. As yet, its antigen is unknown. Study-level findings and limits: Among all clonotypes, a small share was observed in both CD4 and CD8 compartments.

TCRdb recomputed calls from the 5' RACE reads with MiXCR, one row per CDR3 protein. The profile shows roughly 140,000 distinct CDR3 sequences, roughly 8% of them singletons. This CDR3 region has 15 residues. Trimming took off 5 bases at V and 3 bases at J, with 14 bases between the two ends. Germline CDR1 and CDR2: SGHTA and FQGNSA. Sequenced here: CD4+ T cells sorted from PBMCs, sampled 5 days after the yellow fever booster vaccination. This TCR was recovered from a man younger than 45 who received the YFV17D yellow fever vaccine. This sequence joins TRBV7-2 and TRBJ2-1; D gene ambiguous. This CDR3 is CASSPKQPHYNEQFF. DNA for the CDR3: TGTGCCAGCAGCCCAAAACAACCACACTACAATGAGCAGTTCTTC.